The sequence of this TCR beta chain was determined in a study of Graves' ophthalmopathy and Graves' hyperthyroidism. Being free of ophthalmopathy for 18 months of follow-up defined stable hyperthyroidism. Clinicians made diagnoses from clinical symptoms, serum thyroxine, TRAb, thyroid ultrasound and orbital computed tomography. The source of the PBMCs was approximately 9.5 ml of fresh peripheral blood. The CDR3 spans 12 residues. Deletions cut 3 bases from V and 4 bases from J, with 6 bases between. Germline V gives CDR1 SGHTA, CDR2 FQGNSA. This clonotype was seen ten or more times. From RNA, the CDR3 regions of TCR beta chains were amplified and sequenced. An opening RT-PCR round employed HTBI primers and preceded a second-round multiplex PCR. MiXCR, run by TCRdb on the multiplex PCR reads, gives a single entry per CDR3 protein. The data show hundreds of thousands of distinct CDR3 sequences, 20% to 25% seen once.

The rearrangement joins TRBV7-2 to TRBJ1-2; D unresolved. What was sequenced was peripheral blood. The receptor was isolated from a woman aged 18-29 years with stable Graves' hyperthyroidism. The CDR3 DNA reads as TGTGCCAGCAGCTTCCAGGCCTATGGCTACACCTTC. Translation gives CASSFQAYGYTF.